This T cell receptor (beta chain) was documented in a study of CD8 T cells in Susac syndrome. CD8+ and CD4+ T cells taken from blood had their TCR beta sequenced. Relapsing-remitting disease, either stable or active, was present in the multiple sclerosis controls, who were treatment-naive patients. Negative isolation yielded CD8+ and CD4+ T cells; FACS enriched TEMRA cells. Random-hexamer reverse transcription was applied to roughly 0.5 to 1 ug RNA. The CDR3 of TCR beta was amplified by immunoSEQ multiplex PCR across 54 Vbeta and 13 Jbeta. A single record per CDR3 protein comes from TCRdb applying MiXCR to the immunoSEQ multiplex PCR reads. The table has about 160,000 distinct CDR3 sequences, roughly 95% seen once. This TCR was sampled from a human donor with multiple sclerosis. Sequencing was done on a sample of CD4+ T cells from PBMCs.

The CDR3 protein is CASNKEGRNTEAFF. The CDR3 region has the DNA TGTGCCAGCAATAAGGAGGGCAGGAACACTGAAGCTTTCTTT. V gene TRBV2 combines with J gene TRBJ1-1; D gene uncertain. Germline V gene sequence: CDR1 SNHLY, CDR2 FYNNEI. CDR3 length: 14 residues. V was trimmed by 7 bases and J by 1 base, leaving 13 bases between them.